The entry that follows covers one T cell receptor (beta chain) sequence. Data came from immunoSEQ multiplex PCR; TCRdb stores just in-frame clones and leaves some out. The table records 150,000 to 200,000 clones, around 90% of them present only once. The record originates from a study of blood T cell repertoires in COVID-19. This CDR3 is built from 18 residues. The V and J ends lost 4 bases and 0 bases, in that order; junction bases with no gene match: 12. CDR1 and CDR2 (germline): LNHDA, SQIVND (reference sequence). Input material: peripheral blood. This chain connects TRBV19 to TRBJ1-5; 7 bases are a match to TRBD1. The TCR comes from a human donor in a cohort sampled during active COVID-19. For the CDR3, the DNA is TGTGCCAGTAGTACACCGGGACAGAGTTACCCTAGCAATCAGCCCCAGCATTTT. Encoded protein: CASSTPGQSYPSNQPQHF.